This is a list of T cell receptor beta chains from one sample in a study of blood T cell repertoires in COVID-19. TCRdb's copy holds only in-frame clones and misses some; the assay was immunoSEQ multiplex PCR. The sample shows some 130,000 clones, around nine tenths of them seen only once. The sequenced sample was peripheral blood. These receptors all come from a man in his sixties with COVID-19, enrolled during active disease. Both conserved end residues are trimmed from each CDR3.

CDR3	V	J
ASSHPTGGYGYT	TRBV7-2	TRBJ1-2
ASSLGERLTDTQY	TRBV7-8	TRBJ2-3
ATATDGGRTNEKLF	TRBV15	TRBJ1-4
ASSLGDTETQY	TRBV11-2	TRBJ2-5
ATSSLGGAGKKLF	TRBV15	TRBJ1-4
ASSLAGTNTGELF	TRBV5-8	TRBJ2-2
ASSLWRGRDTEAF	TRBV27	TRBJ1-1
ASSRNPLLDRGRDEQY	TRBV4-1	TRBJ2-7
ATSREVGGAVNEQF	TRBV15	TRBJ2-1
AWSGDRGRGNTIY	TRBV30	TRBJ1-3
ASSLSAGNTIY	TRBV7-9	TRBJ1-3
SVSRASTDTQY	TRBV29-1	TRBJ2-3
ASSARGRGEKLF	TRBV7-2	TRBJ1-4
ASSSGGGPLNTGELF	TRBV5-4	TRBJ2-2
ASSPDRENIQY	TRBV7-2	TRBJ2-4
ASSALFRDSKNQPQH	TRBV10-2	TRBJ1-5
ASRKGDSPISPLH	TRBV7-8	TRBJ1-6
AISGLDTNYGYT	TRBV10-3	TRBJ1-2
ASSLGWGGDSYEQY	TRBV27	TRBJ2-7
ASSPQGSRTEAF	TRBV11-2	TRBJ1-1
ASSLPGQGYYNEQF	TRBV28	TRBJ2-1
ASTGGSYGYT	TRBV2	TRBJ1-2
ASSLSGIEAF	TRBV6-9	TRBJ1-1
ASTTGYNSPLH	TRBV28	TRBJ1-6
ASTPGYRGYGYT	TRBV30	TRBJ1-2
ASSHPTGRANYGYT	TRBV3-1/TRBV3-2	TRBJ1-2
ASSLSKRDTQY	TRBV12-3/TRBV12-4	TRBJ2-3
ASSQERTSGDPPEDNEQF	TRBV4-3	TRBJ2-1
ATSRDPQRGGLHTDTQY	TRBV15	TRBJ2-3
ASSLGQGTFNQPQH	TRBV5-8	TRBJ1-5
ASSPPPDGGTEAF	TRBV18	TRBJ1-1
ASSSGTHNASPLH	TRBV18	TRBJ1-6
ASSFIGEQF	TRBV7-2	TRBJ2-1
ASSLGYTDSPLH	TRBV5-1	TRBJ1-6
ASSQDATGGGNIQY	TRBV4-2	TRBJ2-4
ASSIPSGEKLF	TRBV28	TRBJ1-4
ASSKRQVFGYGYT	TRBV19	TRBJ1-2
ASRGQGVGSNYGYT	TRBV7-9	TRBJ1-2
AWDRPNTEAF	TRBV30	TRBJ1-1